This T cell receptor (beta chain) was identified during a study of T cell responses to AZD1222 COVID-19 vaccine. TCRdb's table, derived via immunoSEQ multiplex PCR, lists solely in-frame clones and lacks some. The table records 150,000 to 200,000 clones, 90% of them present only once. Study observations and caveats: Without day 14 samples, only post-peak T cell repertoires were studied. A reported finding is that nearly half of spike-specific TCRs target unmutated variant regions.

About this clone: Its cognate antigen is unknown.

The receptor comes from an adult who received the AZD1222 COVID-19 vaccine. The specimen comprised peripheral blood, sampled 28 days after the second AZD1222 dose.

The CDR3 is CASSVSSRGTGELFF. The CDR3 region has the DNA TGTGCCAGCAGCGTATCTAGTAGGGGGACCGGGGAGCTGTTTTTT. V and J are TRBV9 and TRBJ2-2; a possible D gene is TRBD1 (6 bases). V lost 1 base to trimming and J lost 5 bases, with 12 bases between them. CDR1 and CDR2 (germline): SGDLS, YYNGEE. This CDR3 region has 15 residues.